This T cell receptor beta chain was captured by sequencing in a study of type 1 regulatory T cells. Study background: T-allo10 is a Tr1-enriched, alloantigen-specific CD4 T cell product made in vitro.

TCRdb re-called the reads through MiXCR, storing one row per CDR3 protein. The profile shows 60,000 to 70,000 distinct CDR3 sequences, around 68% of them singletons. To note about this clonotype: The antigen remains unidentified.

The V end was cut by 4 bases, the J end by 0 bases, with 9 bases between. This CDR3 is built from 14 residues. The V gene's germline CDR1 is LNHDA and CDR2 SQIVND (reference sequence). This sequence was found in a human donor in good health. The sample consisted of cultured T cells, either the whole culture or a sorted T cell fraction (not recorded which). The subset is: Tr1-enriched cell product generated in vitro against host alloantigens. V usage is TRBV19 and J usage is TRBJ1-1; D is possibly TRBD1 (5 bases). Here the CDR3 DNA reads TGTGCCAGTAGTAAGGGACTGATGAACACTGAAGCTTTCTTT. Translating it yields CASSKGLMNTEAFF.